This is a list of T cell receptor beta chains from one sample in a study of breast tumors, draining lymph nodes, adjacent tissues. TCRdb re-called the multiplex PCR reads with MiXCR, one entry per CDR3 protein. Of some 200,000 distinct CDR3 sequences listed, 25% to 40% were seen once; the top ten hold approximately 4.3%. The specimen sequenced was axillary lymph node tissue. These receptor sequences come from a female donor with breast cancer. Some clones in this sample may be carry-over from other donors' samples. Each CDR3 is given with its conserved first and last residue. A D gene is named only where the DNA matches it firmly. Not all rows give a size; the values are once, few, many and, for expanded clones, a class.

many	NA	TRBV20-1	TRBJ2-1	CSARRGEQFF	TGCAGTGCCAGACGCGGTGAGCAGTTCTTC
many	TRBD2	TRBV28	TRBJ2-7	CASSSLAVSSYEQYF	TGTGCCAGCAGTTCACTAGCGGTGAGCTCCTACGAGCAGTACTTC
many	NA	TRBV19	TRBJ2-3	CASSIPGVGGTDTQYF	TGTGCCAGTAGTATTCCCGGGGTTGGGGGCACAGATACGCAGTATTTT
NA	TRBD2	TRBV27	TRBJ2-7	CASSFRSGGLYEQYF	TGTGCCAGCAGTTTCCGTAGCGGGGGCCTCTACGAGCAGTACTTC
many	NA	TRBV11-2	TRBJ2-5	CASSFGYGETQYF	TGTGCCAGCAGCTTCGGCTATGGGGAGACCCAGTACTTC
many	TRBD2	TRBV20-1	TRBJ2-1	CSASQTSGGARNEQFF	TGCAGTGCTAGCCAGACTAGCGGGGGGGCCCGAAATGAGCAGTTCTTC
NA	TRBD1	TRBV7-9	TRBJ2-1	CASSLTGGPQFF	TGTGCCAGCAGCTTAACAGGGGGACCCCAGTTCTTC
many	NA	TRBV20-1	TRBJ1-2	CSARWGNYGYTF	TGCAGTGCTAGATGGGGGAACTATGGCTACACCTTC
NA	NA	TRBV12-3/TRBV12-4	TRBJ2-5	CASSPGRVGTQYF	TGTGCCAGCAGCCCCGGCCGGGTGGGGACCCAGTACTTC
many	TRBD1	TRBV7-2	TRBJ1-6	CASSTRTGGDSPLHF	TGTGCCAGCAGCACCCGGACAGGGGGCGATTCACCCCTCCACTTT
many	TRBD2	TRBV20-1	TRBJ2-1	CSAPRGDEQFF	TGCAGTGCTCCCCGGGGGGATGAGCAGTTCTTC
many	NA	TRBV9	TRBJ1-2	CASSVGQNYGYTF	TGTGCCAGCAGCGTAGGACAGAACTATGGCTACACCTTC
NA	NA	TRBV7-9	TRBJ1-3	CASSLPGEDTIYF	TGTGCCAGCAGCTTACCCGGTGAGGACACCATATATTTT
many	NA	TRBV6-5	TRBJ2-3	CASSYSSVRVGDTQYF	TGTGCCAGCAGTTACTCGTCGGTCAGGGTGGGAGATACGCAGTATTTT
few	TRBD1	TRBV28	TRBJ1-5	CASSATGTPEQPQHF	TGTGCCAGCAGTGCGACAGGGACCCCTGAACAGCCCCAGCATTTT
NA	TRBD1	TRBV14	TRBJ2-1	CTSSRETGTGRYNEQFF	TGTACCAGCAGCCGAGAAACCGGGACAGGGAGATACAATGAGCAGTTCTTC
many	NA	TRBV12-3/TRBV12-4	TRBJ2-2	CASSLSGRGRTGELFF	TGTGCCAGCAGTTTATCGGGTAGGGGAAGAACCGGGGAGCTGTTTTTT
many	NA	TRBV19	TRBJ2-5	CASSILDRQETQYF	TGTGCCAGTAGTATATTGGACCGCCAAGAGACCCAGTACTTC
many	TRBD2	TRBV4-3	TRBJ2-3	CASSQTLAGYTDTQYF	TGCGCCAGCAGCCAAACCCTAGCGGGATACACAGATACGCAGTATTTT
many	TRBD2	TRBV11-2	TRBJ2-1	CASRGRDSYNEQFF	TGTGCCAGCCGGGGGAGGGATTCCTACAATGAGCAGTTCTTC
NA	TRBD1	TRBV5-1	TRBJ2-5	CASSTQGTGVETQYF	TGCGCCAGCTCTACTCAAGGGACAGGGGTCGAGACCCAGTACTTC
many	TRBD2	TRBV10-3	TRBJ2-1	CAISGTSGNEQFF	TGTGCCATCAGCGGGACTAGCGGAAATGAGCAGTTCTTC
many	NA	TRBV5-1	TRBJ2-3	CASSPATDTQYF	TGCGCCAGCAGCCCTGCCACAGATACGCAGTATTTT
NA	NA	TRBV6-4	TRBJ2-3	CASTGQGSTDTQYF	TGTGCCAGCACTGGTCAGGGGAGCACAGATACGCAGTATTTT
many	NA	TRBV12-3/TRBV12-4	TRBJ2-2	CASSLVPANTGELFF	TGTGCCAGCAGTTTAGTCCCAGCGAACACCGGGGAGCTGTTTTTT
NA	NA	TRBV20-1	TRBJ1-3	CSARGGGNTIYF	TGCAGTGCTAGGGGAGGTGGAAACACCATATATTTT
NA	NA	TRBV18	TRBJ1-3	CASSPNIGISGNTIYF	TGTGCCAGCTCACCCAACATCGGGATTTCTGGAAACACCATATATTTT
many	TRBD1	TRBV20-1	TRBJ2-1	CSAKRTGNYEQFF	TGCAGTGCTAAAAGGACAGGGAACTATGAGCAGTTCTTC
NA	NA	TRBV29-1	TRBJ2-1	CSVVYYLVVYEQFF	TGCAGCGTTGTTTACTACTTAGTGGTCTATGAGCAGTTCTTC
many	TRBD1	TRBV14	TRBJ2-1	CASSQDQTRDSYNEQFF	TGTGCCAGCAGCCAAGACCAAACTAGGGACAGCTACAATGAGCAGTTCTTC
few	NA	TRBV9	TRBJ1-1	CASSVGTQARTEAFF	TGTGCCAGCAGCGTAGGTACGCAGGCCCGCACTGAAGCTTTCTTT
many	TRBD2	TRBV5-1	TRBJ2-7	CASSLAASGGTYEQYF	TGCGCCAGCAGCTTGGCGGCTAGCGGGGGGACCTACGAGCAGTACTTC
many	TRBD2	TRBV6-1	TRBJ2-3	CASNVAGAVTDTQYF	TGTGCCAGCAATGTAGCGGGGGCCGTGACAGATACGCAGTATTTT
many	TRBD1	TRBV20-1	TRBJ1-5	CSARGQGVGQPQHF	TGCAGTGCTAGAGGGCAGGGGGTCGGTCAGCCCCAGCATTTT
NA	NA	TRBV18	TRBJ1-1	CASSPTAVQGRTEAFF	TGTGCCAGCTCACCAACCGCCGTTCAGGGACGGACTGAAGCTTTCTTT
many	TRBD2	TRBV11-2	TRBJ2-3	CASSIRGEHTDTQYF	TGTGCCAGCAGCATTCGGGGGGAGCACACAGATACGCAGTATTTT
many	TRBD1	TRBV5-5	TRBJ1-6	CASSSDRVRGSPLHF	TGTGCCAGCAGCTCTGACAGGGTGAGGGGATCACCCCTCCACTTT
many	NA	TRBV20-1	TRBJ1-5	CSARWSNQPQHF	TGCAGTGCTAGGTGGAGCAATCAGCCCCAGCATTTT
many	NA	TRBV20-1	TRBJ2-7	CSAKAGGYEQYF	TGCAGTGCTAAGGCGGGCGGCTACGAGCAGTACTTC
many	TRBD1	TRBV19	TRBJ1-6	CASSIDLGQPDNSPLHF	TGTGCCAGTAGTATAGATCTGGGACAGCCTGATAATTCACCCCTCCACTTT
NA	TRBD2	TRBV20-1	TRBJ2-3	CSARGGGSTDTQYF	TGCAGTGCTAGAGGGGGAGGGTCAACAGATACGCAGTATTTT
many	NA	TRBV7-2	TRBJ1-1	CASSLALNTEAFF	TGTGCCAGCAGCTTAGCCCTAAACACTGAAGCTTTCTTT
NA	TRBD2	TRBV15	TRBJ2-1	CATSRQTSGGNEQFF	TGTGCCACCAGCAGACAGACTAGCGGGGGTAATGAGCAGTTCTTC
many	TRBD1	TRBV11-2	TRBJ2-5	CASSTRTGMGEETQYF	TGTGCCAGCAGCACCCGGACAGGGATGGGAGAAGAGACCCAGTACTTC
once	TRBD1	TRBV12-3/TRBV12-4	TRBJ2-1	CASSFAGQGINEQFF	TGTGCCAGCAGTTTCGCGGGACAGGGTATCAATGAGCAGTTCTTC
many	NA	TRBV20-1	TRBJ2-7	CSASDTNSYEQYF	TGCAGTGCGAGCGACACAAACTCCTACGAGCAGTACTTC
many	TRBD2	TRBV6-2/TRBV6-3	TRBJ2-7	CASSYSGRALYEQYF	TGTGCCAGCAGTTACTCCGGGAGGGCCCTCTACGAGCAGTACTTC
NA	NA	TRBV2	TRBJ1-5	CASSSGGGPTQHF	TGTGCCAGCAGCTCAGGTGGGGGACCCACCCAGCATTTT
few	TRBD2	TRBV6-2/TRBV6-3	TRBJ2-3	CASSYRTSNADTQYF	TGTGCCAGCAGTTACAGGACTAGCAACGCAGATACGCAGTATTTT
few	TRBD2	TRBV5-5	TRBJ2-5	CASSLGRPAGVQETQYF	TGTGCCAGCAGCTTGGGAAGACCAGCGGGAGTCCAAGAGACCCAGTACTTC
NA	TRBD1	TRBV20-1	TRBJ1-5	CSARSVDRDNQPQHF	TGCAGTGCTAGAAGCGTGGACAGGGATAATCAGCCCCAGCATTTT
NA	TRBD1	TRBV7-9	TRBJ2-7	CASSSGQGYDEQYF	TGTGCCAGCAGCTCTGGACAGGGGTATGACGAGCAGTACTTC
many	NA	TRBV18	TRBJ1-6	CASSASSQNSPLHF	TGTGCCAGCTCGGCATCGTCTCAGAATTCACCCCTCCACTTT
NA	TRBD1	TRBV4-1	TRBJ2-7	CASSQGPGTASYEQYF	TGCGCCAGCAGCCAAGGGCCCGGGACAGCATCCTACGAGCAGTACTTC
many	TRBD1	TRBV6-6	TRBJ1-2	CASSDRASNYGYTF	TGTGCCAGCAGTGACAGGGCCTCTAACTATGGCTACACCTTC
many	NA	TRBV3-1	TRBJ2-5	CASSYSWGRQETQYF	TGTGCCAGCAGCTACTCCTGGGGCAGGCAGGAGACCCAGTACTTC
many	NA	TRBV5-8	TRBJ2-5	CASSPSGLRETQYF	TGTGCCAGCAGCCCCTCGGGGCTCAGAGAGACCCAGTACTTC